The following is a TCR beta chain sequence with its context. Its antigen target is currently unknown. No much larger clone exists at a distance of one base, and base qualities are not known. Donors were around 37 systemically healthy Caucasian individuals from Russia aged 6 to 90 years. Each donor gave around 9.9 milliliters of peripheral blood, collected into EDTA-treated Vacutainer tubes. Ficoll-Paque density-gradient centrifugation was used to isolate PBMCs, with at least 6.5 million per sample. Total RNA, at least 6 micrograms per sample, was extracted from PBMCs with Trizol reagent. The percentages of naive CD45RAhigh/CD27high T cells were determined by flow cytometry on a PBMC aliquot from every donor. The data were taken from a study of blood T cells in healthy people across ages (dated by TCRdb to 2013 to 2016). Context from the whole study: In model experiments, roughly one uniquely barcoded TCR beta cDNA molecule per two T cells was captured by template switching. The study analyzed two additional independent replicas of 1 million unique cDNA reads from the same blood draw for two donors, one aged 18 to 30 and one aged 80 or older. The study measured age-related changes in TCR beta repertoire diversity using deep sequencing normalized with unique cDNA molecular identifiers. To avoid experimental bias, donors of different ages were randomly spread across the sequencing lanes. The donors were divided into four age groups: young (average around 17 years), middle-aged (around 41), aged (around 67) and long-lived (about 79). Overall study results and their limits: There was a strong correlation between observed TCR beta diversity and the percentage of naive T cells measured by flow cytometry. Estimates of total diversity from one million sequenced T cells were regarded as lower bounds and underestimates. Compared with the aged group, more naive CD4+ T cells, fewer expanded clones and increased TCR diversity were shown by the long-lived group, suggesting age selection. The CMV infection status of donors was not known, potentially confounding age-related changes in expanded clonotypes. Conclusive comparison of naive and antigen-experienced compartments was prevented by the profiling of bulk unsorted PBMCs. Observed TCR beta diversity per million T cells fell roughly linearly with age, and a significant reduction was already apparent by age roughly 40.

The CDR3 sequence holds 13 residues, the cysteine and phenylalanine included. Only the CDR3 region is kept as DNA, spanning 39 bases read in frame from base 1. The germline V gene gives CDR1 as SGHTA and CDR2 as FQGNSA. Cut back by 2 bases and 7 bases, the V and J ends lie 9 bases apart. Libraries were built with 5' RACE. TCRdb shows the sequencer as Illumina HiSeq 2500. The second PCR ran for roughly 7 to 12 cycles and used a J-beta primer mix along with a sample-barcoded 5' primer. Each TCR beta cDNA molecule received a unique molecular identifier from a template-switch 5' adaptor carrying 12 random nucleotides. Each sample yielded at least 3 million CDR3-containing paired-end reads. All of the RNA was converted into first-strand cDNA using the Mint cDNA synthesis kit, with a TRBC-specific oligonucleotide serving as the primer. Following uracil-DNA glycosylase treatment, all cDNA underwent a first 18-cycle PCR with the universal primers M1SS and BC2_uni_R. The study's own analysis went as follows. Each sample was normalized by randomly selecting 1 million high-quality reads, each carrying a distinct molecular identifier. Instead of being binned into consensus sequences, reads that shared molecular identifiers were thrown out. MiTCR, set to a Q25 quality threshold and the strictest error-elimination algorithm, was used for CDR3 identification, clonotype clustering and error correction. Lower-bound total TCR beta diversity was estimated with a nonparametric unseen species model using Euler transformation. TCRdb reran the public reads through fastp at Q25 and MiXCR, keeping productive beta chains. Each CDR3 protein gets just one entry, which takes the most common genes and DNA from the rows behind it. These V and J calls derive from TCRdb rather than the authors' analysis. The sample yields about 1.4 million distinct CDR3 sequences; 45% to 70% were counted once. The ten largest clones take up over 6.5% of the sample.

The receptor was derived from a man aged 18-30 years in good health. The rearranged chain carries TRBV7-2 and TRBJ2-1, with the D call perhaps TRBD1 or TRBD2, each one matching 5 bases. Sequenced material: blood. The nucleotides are TGTGCCAGCAGCTTACCCGAGGGGAATGAGCAGTTCTTC. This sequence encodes CASSLPEGNEQFF.